This TCR beta chain was recorded in a study of cytomegalovirus exposure and HLA in healthy donors. Primers for the PCR totalled 60 Vbeta and 13 Jbeta. Only in-frame clones appear in the TCRdb table, and some are missing; sequencing was by immunoSEQ multiplex PCR. This repertoire includes under 70,000 clones. Study-wide results and caveats: The sole available immune exposure information was CMV serostatus. Reports indicated that the classifier achieved high specificity and sensitivity in diagnosing cytomegalovirus status. TCR beta V segments were, for the most part, productive about 87% or about 30% of the time in an earlier analysis. Overall, under 200 TCR beta chains were annotated as cytomegalovirus-associated.

CDR3 size: 14 residues. V shed 1 base and J shed 3 bases, with 9 bases lying between them. CDR1 and CDR2 from the germline V gene are KGHSH and LQKENI. As regards this clone: No antigen is known for it.

Sequenced material: PBMCs. The rearrangement joins TRBV18 to TRBJ1-2; maybe TRBD1 (6 bases). The receptor comes from a middle-aged man in good health and CMV-seropositive. CDR3 sequence: CASSPQTGDYGYTF. Here the CDR3 DNA reads TGTGCCAGCTCACCACAGACAGGCGACTATGGCTACACCTTC. The whole variable domain, remainder taken from reference TRBV18 and TRBJ1-2, is NAGVMQNPRHLVRRRGQEARLRCSPMKGHSHVYWYRQLPEEGLKFMVYLQKENIIDESGMPKERFSAEFPKEGPSILRIQQVVRGDSAAYFCASSPQTGDYGYTFGSGTRLTVV.